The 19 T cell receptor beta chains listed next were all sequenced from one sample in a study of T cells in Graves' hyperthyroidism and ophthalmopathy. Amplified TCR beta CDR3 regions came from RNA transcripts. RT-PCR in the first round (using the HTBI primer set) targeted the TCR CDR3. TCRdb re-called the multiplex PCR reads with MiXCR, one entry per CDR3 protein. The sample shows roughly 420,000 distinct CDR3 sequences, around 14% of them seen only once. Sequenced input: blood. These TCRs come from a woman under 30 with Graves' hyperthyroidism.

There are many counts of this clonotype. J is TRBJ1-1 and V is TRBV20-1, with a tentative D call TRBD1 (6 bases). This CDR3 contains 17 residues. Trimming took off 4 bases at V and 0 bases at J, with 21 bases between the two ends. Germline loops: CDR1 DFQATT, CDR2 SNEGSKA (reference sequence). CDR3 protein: CSATGEMDGGLNTEAFF. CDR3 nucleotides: TGCAGTGCTACGGGCGAAATGGACGGGGGGCTGAACACTGAAGCTTTCTTT.

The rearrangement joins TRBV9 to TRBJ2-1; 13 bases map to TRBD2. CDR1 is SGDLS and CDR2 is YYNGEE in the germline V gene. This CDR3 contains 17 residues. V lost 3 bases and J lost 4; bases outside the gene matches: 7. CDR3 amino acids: CASSARGTSGVYNEQFF. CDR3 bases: TGTGCCAGCAGCGCCCGAGGGACTAGCGGGGTGTACAATGAGCAGTTCTTC.

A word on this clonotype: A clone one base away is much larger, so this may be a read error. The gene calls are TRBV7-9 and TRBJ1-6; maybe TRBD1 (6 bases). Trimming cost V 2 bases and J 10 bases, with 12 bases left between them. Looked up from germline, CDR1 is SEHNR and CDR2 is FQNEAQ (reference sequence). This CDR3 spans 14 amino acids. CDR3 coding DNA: TGTGCCAGCAGCTTACAGGGGATAGAGTCACCCCTCCACTTT. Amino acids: CASSLQGIESPLHF.

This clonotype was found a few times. Here the CDR3 reads CASSLALGGAGELFF. As DNA, the CDR3 is TGCGCCAGCAGCTTGGCCCTGGGGGGGGCCGGGGAGCTGTTTTTT. V is TRBV5-1 and J is TRBJ2-2; TRBD2 aligns across 7 bases. This CDR3 region has 15 residues. V lost 0 bases, J lost 6 bases, and 5 bases stayed unmatched. Germline CDR1 and CDR2: SGHRS and YFSETQ.

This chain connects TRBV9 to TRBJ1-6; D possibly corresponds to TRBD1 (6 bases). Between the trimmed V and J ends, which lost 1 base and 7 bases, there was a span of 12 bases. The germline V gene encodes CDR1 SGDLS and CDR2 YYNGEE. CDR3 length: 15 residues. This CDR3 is CASSVTGNRNSPLHF. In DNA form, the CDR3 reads TGTGCCAGCAGCGTAACAGGGAATCGGAATTCACCCCTCCACTTT.

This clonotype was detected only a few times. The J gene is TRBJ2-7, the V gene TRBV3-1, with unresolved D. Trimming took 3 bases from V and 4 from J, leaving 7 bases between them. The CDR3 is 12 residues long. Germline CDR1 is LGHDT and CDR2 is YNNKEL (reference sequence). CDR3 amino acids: CASSHWTYEQYF. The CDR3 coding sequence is TGTGCCAGCAGCCACTGGACGTACGAGCAGTACTTC.

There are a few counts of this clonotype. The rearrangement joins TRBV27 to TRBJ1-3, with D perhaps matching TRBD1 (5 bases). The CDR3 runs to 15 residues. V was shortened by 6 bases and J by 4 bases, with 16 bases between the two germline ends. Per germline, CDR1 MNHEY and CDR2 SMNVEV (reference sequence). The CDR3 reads CASSQSGGRGNTIYF. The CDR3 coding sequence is TGTGCCAGCAGCCAATCCGGGGGTCGGGGAAACACCATATATTTT.

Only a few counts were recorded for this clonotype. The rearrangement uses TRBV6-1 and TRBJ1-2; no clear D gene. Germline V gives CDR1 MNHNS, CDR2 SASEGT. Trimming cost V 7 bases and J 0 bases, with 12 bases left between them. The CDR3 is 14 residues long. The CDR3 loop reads CASTRGGANYGYTF. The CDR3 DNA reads TGTGCCAGCACCCGCGGCGGTGCTAACTATGGCTACACCTTC.

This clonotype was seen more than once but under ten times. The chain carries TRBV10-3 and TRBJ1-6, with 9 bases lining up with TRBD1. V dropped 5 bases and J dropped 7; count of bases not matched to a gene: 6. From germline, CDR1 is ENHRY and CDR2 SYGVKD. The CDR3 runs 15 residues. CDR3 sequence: CAISRDRDRNSPLHF. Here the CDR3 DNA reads TGTGCCATCAGTCGGGACAGGGACCGAAATTCACCCCTCCACTTT.

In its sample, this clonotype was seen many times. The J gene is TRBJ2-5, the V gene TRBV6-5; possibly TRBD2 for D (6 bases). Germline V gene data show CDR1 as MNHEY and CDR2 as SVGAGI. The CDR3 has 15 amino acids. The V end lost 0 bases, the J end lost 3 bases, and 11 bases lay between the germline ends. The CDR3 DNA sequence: TGTGCCAGCAGTTACTCGGCGGGGAATGAAGAGACCCAGTACTTC. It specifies CASSYSAGNEETQYF.

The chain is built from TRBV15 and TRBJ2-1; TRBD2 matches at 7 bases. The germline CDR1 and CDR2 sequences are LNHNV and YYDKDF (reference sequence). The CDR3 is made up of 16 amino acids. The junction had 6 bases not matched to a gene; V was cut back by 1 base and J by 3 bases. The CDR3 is CATSRGVAGDYNEQFF. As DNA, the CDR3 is TGTGCCACCAGCAGAGGGGTAGCGGGCGACTACAATGAGCAGTTCTTC.

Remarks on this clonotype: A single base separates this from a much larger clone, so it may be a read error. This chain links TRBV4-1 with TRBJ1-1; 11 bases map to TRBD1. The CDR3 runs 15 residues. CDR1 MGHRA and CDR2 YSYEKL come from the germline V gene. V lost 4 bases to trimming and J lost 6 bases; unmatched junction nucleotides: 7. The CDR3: CASSLRGQGAPEAFF. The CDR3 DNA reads TGCGCCAGCAGCCTCCGAGGACAGGGGGCTCCTGAAGCTTTCTTT.

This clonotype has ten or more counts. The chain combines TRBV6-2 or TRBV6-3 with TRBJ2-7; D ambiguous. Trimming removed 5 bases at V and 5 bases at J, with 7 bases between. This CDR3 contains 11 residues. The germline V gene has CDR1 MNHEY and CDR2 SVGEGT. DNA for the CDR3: TGTGCCAGCAGTCCGAAGAACGAGCAGTACTTC. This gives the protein CASSPKNEQYF.

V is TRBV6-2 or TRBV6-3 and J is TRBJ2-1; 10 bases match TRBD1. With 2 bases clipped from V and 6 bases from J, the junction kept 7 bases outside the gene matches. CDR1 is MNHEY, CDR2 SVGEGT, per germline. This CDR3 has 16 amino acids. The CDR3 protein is CASSYPGTGVANEQFF. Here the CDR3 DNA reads TGTGCCAGCAGTTACCCCGGGACAGGGGTCGCCAATGAGCAGTTCTTC.

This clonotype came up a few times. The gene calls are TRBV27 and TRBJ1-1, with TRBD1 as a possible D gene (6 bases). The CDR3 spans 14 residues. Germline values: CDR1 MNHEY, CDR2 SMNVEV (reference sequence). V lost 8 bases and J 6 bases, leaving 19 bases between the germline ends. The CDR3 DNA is TGTGCCAGCTTGAGGGACACCAGAACATCTGAAGCTTTCTTT. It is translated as CASLRDTRTSEAFF.

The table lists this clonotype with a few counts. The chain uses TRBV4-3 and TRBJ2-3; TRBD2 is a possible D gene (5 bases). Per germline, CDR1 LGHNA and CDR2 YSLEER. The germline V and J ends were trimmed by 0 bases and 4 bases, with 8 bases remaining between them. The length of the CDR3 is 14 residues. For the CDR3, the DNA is TGCGCCAGCAGCCAAGATAGGGAGTCAGATACGCAGTATTTT. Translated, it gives CASSQDRESDTQYF.

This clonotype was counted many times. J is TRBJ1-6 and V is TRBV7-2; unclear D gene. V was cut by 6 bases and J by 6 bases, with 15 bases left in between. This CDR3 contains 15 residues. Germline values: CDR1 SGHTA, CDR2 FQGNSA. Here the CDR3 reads CASSHVLESNSPLHF. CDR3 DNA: TGTGCCAGCAGTCATGTCTTGGAATCTAATTCACCCCTCCACTTT.

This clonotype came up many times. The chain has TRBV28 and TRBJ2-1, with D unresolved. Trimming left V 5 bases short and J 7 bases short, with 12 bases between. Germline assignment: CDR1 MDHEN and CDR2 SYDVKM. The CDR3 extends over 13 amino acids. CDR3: CASSVSLNNEQFF. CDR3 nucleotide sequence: TGTGCCAGCAGTGTCAGTTTGAATAATGAGCAGTTCTTC.

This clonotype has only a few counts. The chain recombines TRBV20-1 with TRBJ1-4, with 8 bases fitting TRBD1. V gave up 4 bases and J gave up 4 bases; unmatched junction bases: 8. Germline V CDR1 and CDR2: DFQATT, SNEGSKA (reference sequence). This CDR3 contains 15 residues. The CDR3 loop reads CSATQGAANNEKLFF. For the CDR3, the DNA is TGCAGTGCTACTCAGGGGGCGGCGAATAATGAAAAACTGTTTTTT.